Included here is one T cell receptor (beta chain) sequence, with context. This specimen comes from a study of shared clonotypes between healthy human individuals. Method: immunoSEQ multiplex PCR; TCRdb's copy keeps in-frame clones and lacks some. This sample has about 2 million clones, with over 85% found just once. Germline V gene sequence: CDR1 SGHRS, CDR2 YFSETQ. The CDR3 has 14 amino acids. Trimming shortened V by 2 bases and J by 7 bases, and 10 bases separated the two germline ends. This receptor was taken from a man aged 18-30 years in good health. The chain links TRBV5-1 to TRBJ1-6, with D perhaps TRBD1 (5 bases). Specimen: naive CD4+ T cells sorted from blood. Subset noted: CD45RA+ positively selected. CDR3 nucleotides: TGCGCCAGCAGCTTACAGGATTGGAATTCACCCCTCCACTTT. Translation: CASSLQDWNSPLHF.